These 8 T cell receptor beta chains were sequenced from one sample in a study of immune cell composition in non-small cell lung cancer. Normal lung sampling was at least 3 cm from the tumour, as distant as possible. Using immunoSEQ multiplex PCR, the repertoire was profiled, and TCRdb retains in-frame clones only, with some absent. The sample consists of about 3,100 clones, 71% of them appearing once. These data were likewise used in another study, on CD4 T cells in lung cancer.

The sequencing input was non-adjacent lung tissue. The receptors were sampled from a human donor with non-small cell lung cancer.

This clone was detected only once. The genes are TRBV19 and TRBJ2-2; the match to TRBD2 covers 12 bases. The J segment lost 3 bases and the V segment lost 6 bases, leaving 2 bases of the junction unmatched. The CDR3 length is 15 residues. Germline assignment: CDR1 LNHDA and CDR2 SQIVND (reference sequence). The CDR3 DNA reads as TGTGCCAGTAGGCTAGCGGGAGGGCACACCGGGGAGCTGTTTTTT. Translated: CASRLAGGHTGELFF. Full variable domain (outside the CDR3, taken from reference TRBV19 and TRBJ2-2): DGGITQSPKYLFRKEGQNVTLSCEQNLNHDAMYWYRQDPGQGLRLIYYSQIVNDFQKGDIAEGYSVSREKKESFPLTVTSAQKNPTAFYLCASRLAGGHTGELFFGEGSRLTVL.

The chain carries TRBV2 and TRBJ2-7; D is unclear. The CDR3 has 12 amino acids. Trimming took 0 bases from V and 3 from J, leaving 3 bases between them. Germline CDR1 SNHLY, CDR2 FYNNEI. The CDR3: CASSEASYEQYV. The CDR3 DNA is TGTGCCAGCAGTGAAGCTAGCTACGAGCAGTACGTC.

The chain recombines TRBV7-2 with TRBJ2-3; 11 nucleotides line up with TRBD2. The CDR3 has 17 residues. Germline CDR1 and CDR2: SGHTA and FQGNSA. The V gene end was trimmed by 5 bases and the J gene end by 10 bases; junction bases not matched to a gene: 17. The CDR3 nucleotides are TGTGCCAGCAGCCCCAAGGGGACTAGCGGCCTGTTGCGTGCGCAGTATTTT. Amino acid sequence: CASSPKGTSGLLRAQYF.

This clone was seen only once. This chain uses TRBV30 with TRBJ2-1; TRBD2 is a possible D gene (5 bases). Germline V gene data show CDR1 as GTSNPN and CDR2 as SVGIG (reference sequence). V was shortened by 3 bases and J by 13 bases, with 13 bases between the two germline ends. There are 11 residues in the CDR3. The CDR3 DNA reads TGTGCCTGGAGGAGCGCCGGAGGCCAGTTCTTC. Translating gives CAWRSAGGQFF.

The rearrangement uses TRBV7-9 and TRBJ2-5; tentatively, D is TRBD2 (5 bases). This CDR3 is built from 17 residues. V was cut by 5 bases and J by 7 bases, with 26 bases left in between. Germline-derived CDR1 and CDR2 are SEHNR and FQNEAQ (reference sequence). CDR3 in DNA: TGTGCCAGCAGCCCGCCGCCTTTCAGAGGGCCACCAGGGACCCAGTACTTC. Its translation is CASSPPPFRGPPGTQYF.

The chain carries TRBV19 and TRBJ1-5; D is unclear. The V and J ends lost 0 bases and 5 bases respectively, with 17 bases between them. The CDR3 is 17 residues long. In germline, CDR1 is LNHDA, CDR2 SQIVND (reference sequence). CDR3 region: CASSIDRGGLVDQPQHF. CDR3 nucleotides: TGTGCCAGTAGTATAGATCGGGGAGGGCTGGTCGATCAGCCCCAGCATTTT.

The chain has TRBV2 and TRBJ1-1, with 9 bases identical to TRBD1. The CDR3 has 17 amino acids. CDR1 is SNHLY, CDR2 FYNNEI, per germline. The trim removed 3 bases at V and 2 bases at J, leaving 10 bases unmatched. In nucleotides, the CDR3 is TGTGCCAGCAGTGACATTCTTCACAGGGGGCGAAACACTGAAGCTTTCTTT. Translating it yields CASSDILHRGRNTEAFF.

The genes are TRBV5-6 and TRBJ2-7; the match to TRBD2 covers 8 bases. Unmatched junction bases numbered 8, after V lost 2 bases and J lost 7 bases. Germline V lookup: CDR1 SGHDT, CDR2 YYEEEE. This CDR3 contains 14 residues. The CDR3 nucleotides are TGTGCCAGCAGCTTCGGTCGGACTAGCTCGGAGCAGTACTTC. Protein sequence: CASSFGRTSSEQYF.